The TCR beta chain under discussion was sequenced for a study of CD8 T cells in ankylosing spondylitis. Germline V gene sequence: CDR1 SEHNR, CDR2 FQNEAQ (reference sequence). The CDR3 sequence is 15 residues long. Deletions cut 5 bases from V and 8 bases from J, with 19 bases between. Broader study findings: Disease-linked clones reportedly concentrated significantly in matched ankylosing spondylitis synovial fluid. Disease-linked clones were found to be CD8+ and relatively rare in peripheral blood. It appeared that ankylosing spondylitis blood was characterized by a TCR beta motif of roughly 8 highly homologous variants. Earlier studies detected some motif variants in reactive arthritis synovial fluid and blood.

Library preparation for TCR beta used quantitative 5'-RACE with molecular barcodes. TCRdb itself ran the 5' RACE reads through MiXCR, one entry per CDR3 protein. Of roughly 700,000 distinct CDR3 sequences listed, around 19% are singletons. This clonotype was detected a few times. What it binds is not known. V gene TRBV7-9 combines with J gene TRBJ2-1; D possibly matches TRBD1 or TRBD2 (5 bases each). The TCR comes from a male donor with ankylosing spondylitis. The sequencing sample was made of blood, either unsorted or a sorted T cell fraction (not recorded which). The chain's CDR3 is CASSNRDGARDEQFF. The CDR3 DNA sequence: TGTGCCAGCAGCAACCGGGACGGGGCACGCGATGAGCAGTTCTTC.